This entry lists 9 T cell receptor beta chains sequenced from one sample in a study of OX40 agonist ivuxolimab in advanced cancers. The assay was immunoSEQ multiplex PCR, and TCRdb's table has in-frame clones only and misses some. This table has about 69,000 clones, 65% to 80% appearing once. The specimen was CD4+ or CD8+ T cells sorted from blood, collected in a trial of the OX40 agonist ivuxolimab. These receptors were taken from an adult with an advanced solid tumor such as melanoma, head and neck, liver or kidney cancer.

This clone was found once. V and J are TRBV7-8 and TRBJ2-6; D not resolved. Trimming took 0 bases from V and 5 from J, leaving 5 bases between them. CDR3 length equals 14 residues. Per the germline V gene, CDR1 is SGHVS and CDR2 is FQNEAQ. The CDR3: CASSLAGWANVLTF. The CDR3 coding sequence is TGTGCCAGCAGCTTAGCGGGTTGGGCCAACGTCCTGACTTTC. The full variable domain, in which reference TRBV7-8 and TRBJ2-6 provide the parts outside the CDR3, is GAGVSQSPRYKVAKRGQDVALRCDPISGHVSLFWYQQALGQGPEFLTYFQNEAQLDKSGLPSDRFFAERPEGSVSTLKIQRTQQEDSAVYLCASSLAGWANVLTFGAGSRLTVL.

The V call is TRBV28, the J call TRBJ1-1; D is perhaps TRBD1 (6 bases). Germline V gene data show CDR1 as MDHEN and CDR2 as SYDVKM. This CDR3 is built from 15 residues. Between the trimmed V and J ends, which lost 8 bases and 4 bases, there was a span of 20 bases. The CDR3 nucleotides are TGTGCCAGCTCCTCTGGGGGGGGCGATGGCACTGAAGCTTTCTTT. This gives the protein CASSSGGGDGTEAFF.

The rearrangement joins TRBV5-1 to TRBJ2-5; D is unclear. The CDR3 sequence is 14 residues long. Germline loops: CDR1 SGHRS, CDR2 YFSETQ. The ends were cut back, 2 bases at V and 2 bases at J, with 10 bases in the middle. Here the CDR3 reads CASSFQAFQETQYF. CDR3 sequence (DNA): TGCGCCAGCAGCTTCCAGGCTTTTCAAGAGACCCAGTACTTC. The entire variable domain, with the rest obtained from reference TRBV5-1 and TRBJ2-5, is as follows: KAGVTQTPRYLIKTRGQQVTLSCSPISGHRSVSWYQQTPGQGLQFLFEYFSETQRNKGNFPGRFSGRQFSNSRSEMNVSTLELGDSALYLCASSFQAFQETQYFGPGTRLLVL.

The J gene is TRBJ1-3, the V gene TRBV6-1; D unclear. Trimming took 7 bases from V and 0 from J, leaving 10 bases between them. The CDR3 runs 14 residues. Germline assignment: CDR1 MNHNS and CDR2 SASEGT. The CDR3 coding sequence is TGTGCCAGCAACAACCCAAGCTCTGGAAACACCATATATTTT. It yields the protein CASNNPSSGNTIYF.

The chain employs TRBV4-1 and TRBJ2-7; 8 positions agree with TRBD1. The CDR3 runs 14 residues. Germline V gives CDR1 MGHRA, CDR2 YSYEKL. Germline trimming cut 5 bases from V and 5 bases from J; bases unmatched to any gene: 8. The chain's CDR3 is CASSLRTGSDEQYF. The CDR3 coding sequence is TGCGCCAGCAGCTTGCGGACAGGGTCTGACGAGCAGTACTTC.

The chain joins TRBV11-3 to TRBJ2-1; TRBD1 aligns across 7 bases. The CDR3 extends over 15 amino acids. Germline CDR1 reads SGHNT; CDR2 reads YENEEA. J lost 5 bases, V lost 5 bases, and 9 bases had no gene match. The CDR3 protein is CASSPMGQKNNEQFF. As DNA, the CDR3 is TGTGCCAGCAGCCCAATGGGACAGAAGAACAATGAGCAGTTCTTC.

This chain connects TRBV2 to TRBJ2-7, with TRBD1 matching over 10 bases. V was pared by 6 bases and J by 4 bases, with 6 bases of the junction left unmatched. This CDR3 has 14 amino acids. Germline loops: CDR1 SNHLY, CDR2 FYNNEI. The CDR3 sequence is CASRRTGGIYEQYF. The CDR3 DNA follows: TGTGCCAGCAGGAGGACAGGGGGGATTTACGAGCAGTACTTC.

This sequence joins TRBV6-1 and TRBJ1-6; D is possibly TRBD1 (6 bases). This CDR3 contains 14 residues. In germline, CDR1 is MNHNS, CDR2 SASEGT. Deletions cut 7 bases from V and 5 bases from J, with 12 bases between. The CDR3 region is CASNGGRNNSPLHF. The CDR3 DNA is TGTGCCAGCAACGGGGGGCGGAATAATTCACCCCTCCACTTT.

The chain joins TRBV6-1 to TRBJ2-1; possibly TRBD1 or TRBD2 for D (5 bases each). The CDR3 length is 15 residues. V lost 5 bases and J 10 bases, leaving 21 bases between the germline ends. Germline values: CDR1 MNHNS, CDR2 SASEGT. Here the CDR3 reads CASSSSPTKGREQFF. The CDR3 nucleotides are TGTGCCAGCAGTAGTTCTCCGACAAAGGGACGGGAGCAGTTCTTC.